The rows below give T cell receptor beta chains drawn from one sample of a study of T cell responses to AZD1222 COVID-19 vaccine. Sequenced by immunoSEQ multiplex PCR; TCRdb stores in-frame clones only, minus some. The sample has 85,000 to 90,000 clones, around nine tenths seen once. The input for sequencing was peripheral blood, taken on day 0 of AZD1222 vaccination. All receptors come from an adult in good health. CDR3s include the opening cysteine and the closing phenylalanine or tryptophan. D genes are given only for firm matches. The size of a clone is reported for some rows only, either as once, few or many, or as a class for expanded clones.

TGTGCCAGCAGCCTTGGACAGCGTGAAAAACTGTTTTTT | CASSLGQREKLFF | TRBJ1-4 | . | . | TRBV7-9
TGTGCCAGCAGGGAGGGGGCGCGTGAGACCCAGTACTTC | CASREGARETQYF | TRBJ2-5 | . | . | TRBV12-3/TRBV12-4
TGTGCCAGCAGTGAAGACAATGCTGGGGCCAACGTCCTGACTTTC | CASSEDNAGANVLTF | TRBJ2-6 | . | . | TRBV6-1
TGCGCCAGCAGCCAAGATGCCGGATCCTACGAGCAGTACTTC | CASSQDAGSYEQYF | TRBJ2-7 | . | . | TRBV4-1
TGTGCCAGTACCCCTCCCGAGGACCTTTGGGGCTACACCTTC | CASTPPEDLWGYTF | TRBJ1-2 | . | . | TRBV19
TGCAGTGCTATTCGGGAGACCCAGTACTTC | CSAIRETQYF | TRBJ2-5 | . | . | TRBV20-1
TGTGCCAGCAGTTTGCACAAGGGCACTGAAGCTTTCTTT | CASSLHKGTEAFF | TRBJ1-1 | once | . | TRBV6-5
TGTGCCAGCTCACCTCAGTCGATCGAGCAGTACTTC | CASSPQSIEQYF | TRBJ2-7 | . | . | TRBV18
TGTGCCAGTAGTCGAGACCTCAGCTCCTACGAGCAGTACTTC | CASSRDLSSYEQYF | TRBJ2-7 | once | . | TRBV19
TGCGCCAGCAGCTTGGGGCCACAGGGGGCAGGACAGCCCCAGCATTTT | CASSLGPQGAGQPQHF | TRBJ1-5 | . | TRBD1 | TRBV5-1
TGTGCCAGCAGTTTACAGGCGCGAGAGCAGTACTTC | CASSLQAREQYF | TRBJ2-7 | . | . | TRBV28
TGTGCCAGCAGTTCTCAGGAGAACACTGAAGCTTTCTTT | CASSSQENTEAFF | TRBJ1-1 | few | . | TRBV6-4
TGTGCCAGCAGTTATGGGTACCAAGAGACCCAGTACTTC | CASSYGYQETQYF | TRBJ2-5 | . | . | TRBV6-2/TRBV6-3
TGTGCCAGCAGTGAACCGTATTGGGGGGGTACCTACGAGCAGTACTTC | CASSEPYWGGTYEQYF | TRBJ2-7 | . | TRBD2 | TRBV2
TGTGCCAGCAGTGACCGGACAGGGGGCAAGGCTGAAGCTTTCTTT | CASSDRTGGKAEAFF | TRBJ1-1 | . | TRBD1 | TRBV6-1
TGTGCCAGCAATCAGGGGTCTGAAGCTTTCTTT | CASNQGSEAFF | TRBJ1-1 | . | . | TRBV12-3/TRBV12-4
TGTGCCAGCATCTTGACTAGCGTAACCTACAATGAGCAGTTCTTC | CASILTSVTYNEQFF | TRBJ2-1 | . | TRBD2 | TRBV6-5